A single sample is the source of the 26 T cell receptor beta chains below, sequenced in a study of blood T cell repertoires in COVID-19. Assay: immunoSEQ multiplex PCR; the TCRdb copy retains only in-frame clones and omits some. This table holds 75,000 to 100,000 clones, approximately 90% found once. Sequencing was carried out using peripheral blood. The receptors were gathered from a human donor in a cohort sampled during active COVID-19.

DNA of the CDR3: TGTGCCAGCTTGGGAGACTTATACAATGAGCAGTTCTTC. It is translated as CASLGDLYNEQFF. The chain carries TRBV2 and TRBJ2-1; a possible D gene is TRBD2 (5 bases). V was cut by 8 bases and J by 4 bases, with 12 bases left in between. This CDR3 has 13 residues. Germline CDR1 SNHLY, CDR2 FYNNEI.

A single count supports this clone. The CDR3 nucleotides read TGTGCCAGCCGAAGAACAGGGGGCAATGAGCAGTTCTTC. Its translation: CASRRTGGNEQFF. J is TRBJ2-1 and V is TRBV12-3 or TRBV12-4; 8 bases align to TRBD1. The CDR3 is made up of 13 amino acids. V dropped 8 bases and J dropped 6; count of bases not matched to a gene: 6.

The V and J genes are TRBV6-6 and TRBJ1-1; TRBD1 agrees at 9 bases. CDR3 length: 14 residues. CDR1 is MNHNY and CDR2 is SVGAGI in the germline V gene (reference sequence). V was clipped by 0 bases and J by 10 bases; unmatched bases: 6. This chain's CDR3 is CASSYSPGQGVAFF. CDR3 coding DNA: TGTGCCAGCAGTTACTCCCCGGGACAGGGAGTAGCTTTCTTT.

The chain joins TRBV6-5 to TRBJ1-4, with D perhaps TRBD1 (5 bases). Trimming cost V 11 bases and J 4 bases, with 14 bases left between them. The CDR3 sequence is 13 residues long. In germline, CDR1 is MNHEY, CDR2 SVGAGI. CDR3 bases: TGTGCCGGAAGACAGAACCGTAATGAAAAACTGTTTTTT. It encodes CAGRQNRNEKLFF.

A word on this clone: This specimen includes other DNA sequences encoding the same CDR3. This sequence joins TRBV19 and TRBJ1-1; a weak D match, TRBD1 (5 bases). V lost 3 bases and J lost 1, with 6 bases in between. Germline loops: CDR1 LNHDA, CDR2 SQIVND (reference sequence). The CDR3 totals 13 residues. This CDR3 reads CASSIDRNTEAFF. In DNA form, the CDR3 reads TGTGCCAGTAGTATCGACAGGAACACTGAAGCTTTCTTT.

This clone occurred a few times. The chain recombines TRBV2 with TRBJ1-5; a possible D gene is TRBD1 (5 bases). There are 13 residues in the CDR3. CDR1 and CDR2 from the germline V gene are SNHLY and FYNNEI. V was shortened by 6 bases and J by 3 bases, with 9 bases between the two germline ends. CDR3 region: CASSPGINQPQHF. The CDR3 bases are TGTGCCAGCAGCCCAGGGATCAATCAGCCCCAGCATTTT.

The V and J genes are TRBV28 and TRBJ1-6; D gene uncertain. Germline-derived CDR1 and CDR2 are MDHEN and SYDVKM. V was shortened by 1 base and J by 0 bases, with 7 bases between the two germline ends. CDR3 length equals 16 residues. The CDR3 loop reads CASSLSPSSYNSPLHF. The CDR3, as DNA: TGTGCCAGCAGTTTATCGCCGAGCTCCTATAATTCACCCCTCCACTTT.

This chain joins TRBV7-2 and TRBJ2-5; 7 nucleotides agree with TRBD2. Germline V gene lookup returns CDR1 SGHTA and CDR2 FQGNSA. Germline trimming cut 2 bases from V and 5 bases from J; bases unmatched to any gene: 8. The CDR3 runs to 15 residues. CDR3 amino acids: CASSLSGGSGETQYF. DNA of the CDR3: TGTGCCAGCAGCTTATCGGGCGGGAGCGGTGAGACCCAGTACTTC. Looking up the rest from reference TRBV7-2 and TRBJ2-5 gives the full variable domain: GAGVSQSPSNKVTEKGKDVELRCDPISGHTALYWYRQSLGQGLEFLIYFQGNSAPDKSGLPSDRFSAERTGGSVSTLTIQRTQQEDSAVYLCASSLSGGSGETQYFGPGTRLLVL.

J is TRBJ1-2 and V is TRBV6-5; D gene uncertain. Germline loops: CDR1 MNHEY, CDR2 SVGAGI. The V end lost 2 bases, the J end lost 6 bases, and 7 bases lay between the germline ends. CDR3 size: 12 residues. CDR3: CASSYRGNGYTF. CDR3 DNA: TGTGCCAGCAGTTACCGAGGGAATGGCTACACCTTC.

Regarding this clone: One end of the junction does not line up with germline, which may come from a read error. The chain couples TRBV7-9 to TRBJ2-5; no clear D gene. Per germline, CDR1 SEHNR and CDR2 FQNEAQ (reference sequence). The CDR3 contains 12 residues. CDR3: CASSLNQETQYF. CDR3 sequence (DNA): TGTGCCAGCAGCTTAAACCAGGAGACCCAGTACTTC.

V and J are TRBV18 and TRBJ2-1, with 9 positions matching TRBD1. The CDR3 consists of 15 residues. Germline V gives CDR1 KGHSH, CDR2 LQKENI. Trimming cost V 2 bases and J 8 bases; bases outside gene matches: 7. The CDR3 region has the DNA TGTGCCAGCTCACCATCCCGACAGGGGGTGTATGAGCAGTTCTTC. It encodes CASSPSRQGVYEQFF.

This rearrangement joins TRBV10-3 to TRBJ1-2; 8 bases map to TRBD1. J was trimmed by 5 bases and V by 3 bases; bases with no gene match: 2. Germline V CDR1 and CDR2: ENHRY, SYGVKD. This CDR3 region has 13 residues. Written as DNA, the CDR3 is TGTGCCATCAGTGATAGACAGGGGTATGGCTACACCTTC. It encodes CAISDRQGYGYTF.

The chain couples TRBV7-9 to TRBJ2-2, with D possibly being TRBD2 (6 bases). The CDR3 contains 16 residues. Trimming cost V 5 bases and J 3 bases, with 16 bases left between them. Germline lookup yields CDR1 SEHNR and CDR2 FQNEAQ (reference sequence). The CDR3 nucleotides read TGTGCCAGCAGCCCAAGTGGAGGGGACTACACCGGGGAGCTGTTTTTT. Protein sequence: CASSPSGGDYTGELFF.

V usage is TRBV3-1 (or the pseudogene TRBV3-2) and J usage is TRBJ1-1; 10 nucleotides match TRBD1. V gave up 4 bases and J gave up 7 bases; unmatched junction bases: 3. Germline V gene lookup returns CDR1 LGHDT and CDR2 YNNKEL (reference sequence). The CDR3 covers 13 residues. The CDR3 region is CASSLTGGSEAFF. CDR3 sequence (DNA): TGTGCCAGCAGCCTGACAGGGGGCAGTGAAGCTTTCTTT.

The chain employs TRBV28 and TRBJ1-2, with TRBD1 identical over 7 bases. The CDR3 contains 20 residues. V lost 6 bases and J lost 4; bases outside the gene matches: 26. In germline, CDR1 is MDHEN, CDR2 SYDVKM. The CDR3 spells CASSAHGASTGTDGSYGYTF. CDR3 DNA: TGTGCCAGCAGCGCCCACGGGGCTAGTACCGGGACAGACGGGTCCTATGGCTACACCTTC.

This chain joins TRBV18 and TRBJ2-4; 9 bases fit TRBD2. V lost 3 bases to trimming and J lost 2 bases; unmatched junction nucleotides: 8. Germline CDR1 and CDR2: KGHSH and LQKENI. The length of the CDR3 is 17 residues. Written as DNA, the CDR3 is TGTGCCAGCTCACCTTCTCTAGCGGGGCGTTCCAAAAACATTCAGTACTTC. Translated, it gives CASSPSLAGRSKNIQYF.

The chain employs TRBV11-2 and TRBJ1-1, with D tentatively TRBD1 (5 bases). The germline gives CDR1 SGHAT, CDR2 FQNNGV. This CDR3 has 14 residues. V was pared by 8 bases and J by 0 bases, with 13 bases between. CDR3 nucleotide sequence: TGTGCCAGCGTATGGGGGGTTATGAACACTGAAGCTTTCTTT. It is translated as CASVWGVMNTEAFF. The entire variable domain, with the rest obtained from reference TRBV11-2 and TRBJ1-1, is as follows: EAGVAQSPRYKIIEKRQSVAFWCNPISGHATLYWYQQILGQGPKLLIQFQNNGVVDDSQLPKDRFSAERLKGVDSTLKIQPAKLEDSAVYLCASVWGVMNTEAFFGQGTRLTVV.

This sequence joins TRBV7-8 and TRBJ2-2; tentatively, D is TRBD1 (6 bases). The CDR3 covers 15 residues. Germline V gene sequence: CDR1 SGHVS, CDR2 FQNEAQ. V lost 1 base and J lost 3, with 9 bases in between. CDR3 loop: CASSLGGPHTGELFF. The CDR3 DNA reads as TGTGCCAGCAGCTTAGGGGGGCCCCACACCGGGGAGCTGTTTTTT.

CDR3 protein: CASSVDGGANTQYF. Here the CDR3 DNA reads TGTGCCAGCAGCGTAGACGGGGGGGCAAATACGCAGTATTTT. V gene TRBV9 combines with J gene TRBJ2-3; 8 positions agree with TRBD2. Germline CDR1 and CDR2: SGDLS and YYNGEE. V was clipped by 0 bases and J by 7 bases; unmatched bases: 4. This CDR3 is 14 amino acids long.

This clone was detected only once. The rearrangement joins TRBV18 to TRBJ1-3; 7 bases match TRBD1. The CDR3 runs to 17 residues. The trim removed 3 bases at V and 0 bases at J, leaving 8 bases unmatched. CDR1 and CDR2 (germline): KGHSH, LQKENI. DNA of the CDR3: TGTGCCAGCTCACCGGCGGCCGACAGGGTCTCTGGAAACACCATATATTTT. This translates into CASSPAADRVSGNTIYF. Full variable domain (missing parts from reference TRBV18 and TRBJ1-3): NAGVMQNPRHLVRRRGQEARLRCSPMKGHSHVYWYRQLPEEGLKFMVYLQKENIIDESGMPKERFSAEFPKEGPSILRIQQVVRGDSAAYFCASSPAADRVSGNTIYFGEGSWLTVV.

This chain links TRBV28 with TRBJ2-7; a possible D gene is TRBD1 (5 bases). CDR1 MDHEN and CDR2 SYDVKM come from the germline V gene. Trimming removed 2 bases at V and 0 bases at J, with 8 bases between. The CDR3 is made up of 14 amino acids. CDR3 sequence reads: CASSLVRVSYEQYF. The CDR3, as DNA: TGTGCCAGCAGTTTAGTCAGGGTCTCCTACGAGCAGTACTTC.

This chain uses TRBV5-1 with TRBJ2-6, with D hard to call. Germline V gene sequence: CDR1 SGHRS, CDR2 YFSETQ. V lost 0 bases, J lost 0 bases, and 4 bases lay in between. There are 15 residues in the CDR3. CDR3: CASSLGASGANVLTF. DNA for the CDR3: TGCGCCAGCAGCTTGGGGGCCTCTGGGGCCAACGTCCTGACTTTC.

The chain carries TRBV29-1 and TRBJ2-7; TRBD1 matches at 7 bases. Germline lookup yields CDR1 SQVTM and CDR2 ANQGSEA. The trim removed 6 bases at V and 5 bases at J, leaving 13 bases unmatched. The CDR3 totals 14 residues. The CDR3 DNA reads TGCAGCGTGCGACGGGACAGTTCCTTAGACGAGCAGTACTTC. Residues: CSVRRDSSLDEQYF.

J is TRBJ2-7 and V is TRBV11-2; TRBD2 aligns across 11 bases. The CDR3 runs to 15 residues. Looked up from germline, CDR1 is SGHAT and CDR2 is FQNNGV. V lost 1 base and J lost 7; bases outside the gene matches: 6. In DNA, the CDR3 is TGTGCCAGCAGCTTAGCCCTAGCGGGAGGCGGGGAGCAGTACTTC. It codes for CASSLALAGGGEQYF.

V usage is TRBV6-2 or TRBV6-3 and J usage is TRBJ1-2, with a weak D call TRBD1 (5 bases). V was pared by 2 bases and J by 0 bases, with 10 bases between. There are 15 residues in the CDR3. Germline CDR1 and CDR2: MNHEY and SVGEGT. CDR3 protein: CASSYGRGANYGYTF. The CDR3 region has the DNA TGTGCCAGCAGTTACGGGCGGGGGGCTAACTATGGCTACACCTTC.

V and J are TRBV29-1 and TRBJ2-7, with a weak D call TRBD1 (6 bases). From germline, CDR1 is SQVTM and CDR2 ANQGSEA. The CDR3 has 12 amino acids. V was pared by 6 bases and J by 1 base, with 10 bases between. The CDR3: CSVLDSSYEQYF. CDR3 DNA: TGCAGCGTGCTGGACAGTTCCTACGAGCAGTACTTC.